This T cell receptor (beta chain) came from a study of regulatory T cells in long-lasting Graves disease. Looking at the study overall: Over 5 years of antithyroid drugs with positive TSH receptor antibodies was taken to mean persistent Graves' disease.

General observations from the study: Reduced TCR diversity was observed in persistent Graves' patients versus newly diagnosed patients. Sharing of public clonotypes was greater in persistent patients (more than 2,500) than in new patients (around 890). With a small sample size, accuracy may have been reduced.

Concerning this clonotype itself: Its target is unknown. The junction does not match germline at one end; this may be a read error.

Indicated time point: persistent/refractory GD, antithyroid drugs over 5 years with positive TRAb. The TCR library used RNA extracted from PBMCs. TCR beta libraries were built with iRepertoire HTBI primers and Arm-PCR of CDR3 regions. TCRdb processed the multiplex PCR reads anew with MiXCR; each CDR3 protein has one entry. This table holds fewer than 550,000 distinct CDR3 sequences, under 25% found once. The sequence was obtained from a female donor with Graves disease. Here the sequenced sample was peripheral blood mononuclear cells (PBMCs), taken when the disease was refractory, from a patient treated with antithyroid drugs.

CDR3 DNA sequence: TGTGGCAGCAGCTTACGAGCCGGGACAGGGAACACCGGGGAGCTGTTTTTT. This encodes CGSSLRAGTGNTGELFF. The rearrangement uses TRBV7-9 and TRBJ2-2; 8 positions match TRBD1. The CDR3 is 17 amino acids. Germline CDR1 is SEHNR and CDR2 is FQNEAQ (reference sequence).